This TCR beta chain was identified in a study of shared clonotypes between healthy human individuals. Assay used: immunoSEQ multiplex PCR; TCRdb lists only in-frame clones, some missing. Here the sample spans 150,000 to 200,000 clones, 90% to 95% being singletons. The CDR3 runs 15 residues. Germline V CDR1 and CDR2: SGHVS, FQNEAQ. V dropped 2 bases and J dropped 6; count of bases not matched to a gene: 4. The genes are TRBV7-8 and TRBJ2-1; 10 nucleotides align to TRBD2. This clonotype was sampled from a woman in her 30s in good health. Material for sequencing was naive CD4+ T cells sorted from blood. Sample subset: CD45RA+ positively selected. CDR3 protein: CASSLSSGSANEQFF. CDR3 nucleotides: TGTGCCAGCAGCTTATCTAGCGGGAGCGCCAATGAGCAGTTCTTC. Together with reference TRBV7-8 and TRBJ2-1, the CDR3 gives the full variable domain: GAGVSQSPRYKVAKRGQDVALRCDPISGHVSLFWYQQALGQGPEFLTYFQNEAQLDKSGLPSDRFFAERPEGSVSTLKIQRTQQEDSAVYLCASSLSSGSANEQFFGPGTRLTVL.